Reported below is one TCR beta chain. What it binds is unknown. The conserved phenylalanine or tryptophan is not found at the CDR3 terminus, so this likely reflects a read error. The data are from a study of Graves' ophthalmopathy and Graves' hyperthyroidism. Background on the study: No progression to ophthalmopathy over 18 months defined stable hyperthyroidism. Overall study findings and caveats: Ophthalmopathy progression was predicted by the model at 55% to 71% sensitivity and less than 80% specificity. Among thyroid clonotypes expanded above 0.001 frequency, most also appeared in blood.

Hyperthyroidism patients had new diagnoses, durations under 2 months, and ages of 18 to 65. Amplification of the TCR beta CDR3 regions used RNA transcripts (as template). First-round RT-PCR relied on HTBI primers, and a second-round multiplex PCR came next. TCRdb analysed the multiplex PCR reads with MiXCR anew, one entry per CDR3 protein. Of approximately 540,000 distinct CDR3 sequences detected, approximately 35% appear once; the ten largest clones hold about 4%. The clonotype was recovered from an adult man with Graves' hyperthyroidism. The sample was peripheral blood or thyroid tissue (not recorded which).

In DNA form, the CDR3 reads TGTGCCAGCAGCTTAGAGACAGGGGAGTACGAGCAGTACCTC. Translation gives CASSLETGEYEQYL. The chain recombines TRBV7-2 with TRBJ2-7; TRBD1 matches 8 bases. J lost 4 bases, V lost 1 base, and 3 bases had no gene match. The CDR3 loop spans 14 amino acids. Germline CDR1 and CDR2: SGHTA and FQGNSA.